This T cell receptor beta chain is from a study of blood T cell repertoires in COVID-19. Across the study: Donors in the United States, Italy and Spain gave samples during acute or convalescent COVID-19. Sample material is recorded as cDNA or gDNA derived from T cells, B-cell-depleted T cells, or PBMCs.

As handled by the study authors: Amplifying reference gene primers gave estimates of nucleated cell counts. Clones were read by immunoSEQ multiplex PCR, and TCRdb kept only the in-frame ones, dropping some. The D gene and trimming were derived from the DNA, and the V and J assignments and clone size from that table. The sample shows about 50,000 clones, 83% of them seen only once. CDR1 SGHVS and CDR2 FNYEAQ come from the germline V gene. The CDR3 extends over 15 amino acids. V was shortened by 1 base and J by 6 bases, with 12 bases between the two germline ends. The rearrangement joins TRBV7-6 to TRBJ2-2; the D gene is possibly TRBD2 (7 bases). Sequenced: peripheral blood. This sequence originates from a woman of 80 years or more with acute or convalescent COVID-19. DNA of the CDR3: TGTGCCAGCAGCTTAGGGGCCGGGGGGCCCGGGGAGCTGTTTTTT. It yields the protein CASSLGAGGPGELFF.